The source of this T cell receptor beta chain is a study of PD-1 blockade in classical Hodgkin lymphoma (dated by TCRdb to about 2020). For context, the study as a whole: Nivolumab dosing was 3 mg/kg intravenously every 2 weeks, continuing until either disease progression or unacceptable toxicity. To define a peripheral blood immune signature of response to PD-1 blockade in classical Hodgkin lymphoma, the study combined TCR beta sequencing with CyTOF. General study outcomes and caveats: Diversity was lower in patients who began nivolumab less than 1 year after ASCT, so these patients were left out of later analyses to avoid confounding by immune reconstitution. The study covered only a single clinical trial cohort, and the causes of the repertoire differences, possibly disease activity or prior therapy, were still not defined. Baseline diversity similar to that of newly diagnosed patients was observed in trial patients achieving complete response, whereas significantly lower diversity was observed in partial responders and progressors. CD4+ but not CD8+ TCR diversity rose significantly by C4D1 (p=0.0027 vs p=0.16), most apparent in complete responders (p=0.02). Baseline TCR diversity was reported as lower in newly diagnosed patients than in healthy donors, and lower still in relapsed/refractory patients.

The Qiagen DNeasy kit was used to extract genomic DNA from unsorted PBMCs and from the negatively selected CD4+ and CD8+ fractions. TCR beta CDR3 regions were subjected to amplification by immunoSEQ multiplex PCR with primers that anneal to V and J segments. A synthetic immune receptor repertoire was used to minimize amplification bias, and any remaining bias was removed computationally after sequencing. Under the source paper's analysis protocol: Repertoire diversity was quantified as the Shannon entropy index using custom Python scripts. Unsorted, CD4+ and CD8+ repertoires were analyzed separately, except in combined analyses where CD4+ and CD8+ sequences were merged in silico. A clone counted as expanded when the clone's frequency after treatment rose at least 2-fold relative to C1D1, and clones undetected at baseline were given a pseudocount of 0.5. Singleton clones were defined as clones with 0 or 1 copy at C1D1, and non-singleton clones were defined as clones with 2 or more copies. Clones expanded in unsorted samples were assigned a CD4+, CD8+ or unknown annotation through matching of protein sequences in sorted samples from the same patient. Wilcoxon tests were applied to paired samples to test diversity changes from C1D1 to C4D1. TCRdb took this table from immuneACCESS and kept in-frame rearrangements with V and J called. Such tables lack part of the clones; where checked against another copy, unresolved V genes explain under half of the gap, and the rest is unexplained. D and trimming come from the DNA, and the V and J calls and clone size come from that table. This sample has fewer than 30,000 clones in its table, and roughly 80% of those were observed once. The leading ten clones occupy about 7.8% of the sample.

The time point tag for this specimen amounts to: cycle 2 day 1 (C2D1) of nivolumab. All trial patients had relapsed after autologous stem cell transplantation, with cohorts A, B and C differing in prior brentuximab vedotin exposure. The trial cohort comprised around 60 patients with relapsed/refractory classical Hodgkin lymphoma whose best overall responses were complete response, partial response or progressive disease. In the multi-cohort phase II CheckMate 205 trial, trial patients received single-agent nivolumab. An independent review committee assessed best overall response by applying the 2007 International Working Group response criteria. Trial PBMCs were obtained immediately prior to nivolumab initiation (C1D1) and on therapy at cycle 2 day 1 and cycle 4 day 1. After peripheral blood was drawn into 8 mL Vacutainer Cell Preparation Tubes, PBMCs were isolated by centrifugation and then cryopreserved.

As for this clone: Its specific antigen is unknown. Base qualities are not recorded, but no much larger clone differs from it by a single base.

This clonotype was sampled from a human donor with classical Hodgkin lymphoma. The specimen was peripheral blood mononuclear cells (PBMCs), collected before the second cycle of nivolumab.

The CDR3 protein is CASSWDSYNEQFF. The nucleotides are TGCGCCAGCAGCTGGGACTCCTACAATGAGCAGTTCTTC. The V and J genes are TRBV5-1 and TRBJ2-1; no D gene is confidently identified. V drops 3 bases and J drops 0 bases, leaving 4 bases in between. Based on the germline V gene, the CDR1 and CDR2 sequences are SGHRS and YFSETQ. The CDR3 holds 13 amino acids from the cysteine to the phenylalanine. The entry retains the CDR3 DNA only, 39 bases that are in frame from base 1. Beyond the CDR3, the reference TRBV5-1 and TRBJ2-1 genes provide the residues; the full variable domain reads: KAGVTQTPRYLIKTRGQQVTLSCSPISGHRSVSWYQQTPGQGLQFLFEYFSETQRNKGNFPGRFSGRQFSNSRSEMNVSTLELGDSALYLCASSWDSYNEQFFGPGTRLTVL.